This TCR beta chain was found in a study of shared clonotypes between healthy human individuals. To note about this clone: Antigen: not known.

Study conclusions and caveats: Non-shared clonotypes had lower generation probabilities than clonotypes shared by all four sorted-subset donors.

Clones were read by immunoSEQ multiplex PCR, and TCRdb kept only the in-frame ones, dropping some. The sample contains tens of thousands of clones, about 61% of which appear only once. The receptor was isolated from a man aged 25-45 years in good health. The sequenced material came from memory CD8+ T cells sorted from blood. The subset: CD45RO+ cells pooled with CCR7-negative TemRA cells.

The CDR3 loop reads CASSESWRGANEQFF. CDR3 bases: TGTGCCAGCAGTGAATCCTGGCGGGGAGCCAATGAGCAGTTCTTC. The chain has TRBV6-1 and TRBJ2-1; weak D call: TRBD2 (6 bases). V lost 2 bases to trimming and J lost 6 bases, with 14 bases between them. Germline values: CDR1 MNHNS, CDR2 SASEGT. This CDR3 spans 15 amino acids.